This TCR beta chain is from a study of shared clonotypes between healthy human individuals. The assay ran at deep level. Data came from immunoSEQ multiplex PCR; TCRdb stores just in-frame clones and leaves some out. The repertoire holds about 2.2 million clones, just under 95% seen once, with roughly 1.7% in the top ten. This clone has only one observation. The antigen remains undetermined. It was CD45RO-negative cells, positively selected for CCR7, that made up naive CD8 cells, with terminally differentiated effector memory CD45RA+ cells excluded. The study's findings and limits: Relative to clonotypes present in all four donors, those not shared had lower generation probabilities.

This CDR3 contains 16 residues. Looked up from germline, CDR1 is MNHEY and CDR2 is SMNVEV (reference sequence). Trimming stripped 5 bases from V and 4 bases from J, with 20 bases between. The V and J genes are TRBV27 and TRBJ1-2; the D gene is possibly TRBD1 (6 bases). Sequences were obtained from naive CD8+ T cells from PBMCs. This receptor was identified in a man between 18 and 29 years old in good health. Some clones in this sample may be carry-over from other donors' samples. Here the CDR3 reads CASSANRALDAYGYTF. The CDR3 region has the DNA TGTGCCAGCAGTGCCAACAGGGCCCTGGACGCCTATGGCTACACCTTC.